A single sample gave rise to the 15 T cell receptor beta chains below, sequenced in a study of OX40 agonist ivuxolimab in advanced cancers. Profiled with immunoSEQ multiplex PCR; TCRdb holds only in-frame clones, not every one. The sample gives 40,000 to 45,000 clones, about 87% of which show up once; approximately 6% is in the top ten. The sequencing used CD4+ or CD8+ T cells sorted from blood, collected in a trial of the OX40 agonist ivuxolimab. The receptor set was obtained from an adult with an advanced solid tumor such as melanoma, head and neck, liver or kidney cancer.

The gene calls are TRBV15 and TRBJ2-5, with TRBD1 as a possible D gene (6 bases). V lost 5 bases and J lost 2, with 12 bases in between. CDR1 and CDR2 from the germline V gene are LNHNV and YYDKDF (reference sequence). The CDR3 consists of 14 residues. For the CDR3, the DNA is TGTGCCACCAGCCCGGGACACTTACAAGAGACCCAGTACTTC. It codes for CATSPGHLQETQYF.

This clone was seen a few times. The chain uses TRBV2 and TRBJ2-2; TRBD1 matches at 9 bases. Per germline, CDR1 SNHLY and CDR2 FYNNEI. The CDR3 contains 14 residues. Trimming removed 4 bases from V and 8 bases from J; junction bases left unmatched: 5. Written as DNA, the CDR3 is TGTGCCAGCAGTGTGGGACAGGGATATGGGGAGCTGTTTTTT. Translating it yields CASSVGQGYGELFF.

The chain combines TRBV7-2 with TRBJ2-5; a weak D match, TRBD1 (5 bases). The germline V gene has CDR1 SGHTA and CDR2 FQGNSA. V dropped 4 bases and J dropped 4 bases, with 16 bases sitting between them. The CDR3 spans 15 residues. CDR3 residues: CASSSSGAKRETQYF. CDR3 DNA sequence: TGTGCCAGCAGCTCCAGTGGGGCAAAACGAGAGACCCAGTACTTC. The entire variable domain, with the rest obtained from reference TRBV7-2 and TRBJ2-5, is as follows: GAGVSQSPSNKVTEKGKDVELRCDPISGHTALYWYRQSLGQGLEFLIYFQGNSAPDKSGLPSDRFSAERTGGSVSTLTIQRTQQEDSAVYLCASSSSGAKRETQYFGPGTRLLVL.

This chain uses TRBV6-1 with TRBJ1-5, with D perhaps matching TRBD1 (6 bases). Germline-derived CDR1 and CDR2 are MNHNS and SASEGT. The CDR3 totals 15 residues. Trimming left V 6 bases short and J 6 bases short, with 18 bases between. CDR3 amino acids: CASSPSPGAGQPQHF. CDR3 DNA: TGTGCCAGCAGCCCAAGTCCGGGGGCTGGTCAGCCCCAGCATTTT.

V is TRBV19 and J is TRBJ2-1, with 9 nucleotides matching TRBD1. The length of the CDR3 is 13 residues. From germline, CDR1 is LNHDA and CDR2 SQIVND (reference sequence). V trimming: 6 bases; J trimming: 10 bases; junction bases outside the gene matches: 7. CDR3: CASRGQGNREQFF. The CDR3 DNA is TGTGCCAGTAGAGGACAGGGGAACAGAGAGCAGTTCTTC.

This clone was recorded once. V and J are TRBV19 and TRBJ1-4; D is ambiguous. The CDR3 loop spans 13 amino acids. Germline V lookup: CDR1 LNHDA, CDR2 SQIVND (reference sequence). Trimming shortened V by 5 bases and J by 4 bases, and 8 bases separated the two germline ends. CDR3 region: CASSRRYNEKLFF. The CDR3 region has the DNA TGTGCCAGTAGTCGACGGTATAATGAAAAACTGTTTTTT.

The chain recombines TRBV4-2 with TRBJ2-7, with D uncertain. This CDR3 comprises 12 residues. Germline CDR1 is LGHNA and CDR2 is YNFKEQ. Trimming stripped 4 bases from V and 3 bases from J, with 7 bases between. CDR3 sequence reads: CASSPGGYEQYF. In DNA form, the CDR3 reads TGTGCCAGCAGCCCGGGTGGCTACGAGCAGTACTTC.

This sequence joins TRBV30 and TRBJ1-6; 9 nucleotides match TRBD1. The CDR3 extends over 15 amino acids. Germline values: CDR1 GTSNPN, CDR2 SVGIG (reference sequence). V lost 4 bases and J lost 6; bases outside the gene matches: 7. The CDR3 sequence is CAWKNTGGGNSPLHF. The DNA for the CDR3 is TGTGCCTGGAAAAATACAGGGGGCGGTAATTCACCCCTCCACTTT.

The gene calls are TRBV19 and TRBJ1-2; D not resolved. Germline V CDR1 and CDR2: LNHDA, SQIVND (reference sequence). Trimming shortened V by 5 bases and J by 4 bases, and 8 bases separated the two germline ends. The CDR3 extends over 12 amino acids. Here the CDR3 DNA reads TGTGCCAGTAGTGTCGAGGGCTATGGCTACACCTTC. It encodes CASSVEGYGYTF.

V gene TRBV11-2 combines with J gene TRBJ2-1; a possible D gene is TRBD2 (5 bases). V lost 1 base to trimming and J lost 0 bases, with 16 bases between them. Germline V gene data show CDR1 as SGHAT and CDR2 as FQNNGV. This CDR3 has 18 amino acids. The CDR3, as DNA: TGTGCCAGCAGCTTAGCGGCTAGCTTTTCGAGCTCCTACAATGAGCAGTTCTTC. Amino acids: CASSLAASFSSSYNEQFF. Together with reference TRBV11-2 and TRBJ2-1, the CDR3 gives the full variable domain: EAGVAQSPRYKIIEKRQSVAFWCNPISGHATLYWYQQILGQGPKLLIQFQNNGVVDDSQLPKDRFSAERLKGVDSTLKIQPAKLEDSAVYLCASSLAASFSSSYNEQFFGPGTRLTVL.

The chain is built from TRBV6-5 and TRBJ2-3; unclear D gene. The CDR3 has 13 amino acids. CDR1 and CDR2 from the germline V gene are MNHEY and SVGAGI. Trimming left V 7 bases short and J 2 bases short, with 10 bases between. CDR3 sequence reads: CASTDSFTDTQYF. CDR3 coding DNA: TGTGCCAGCACTGATAGTTTCACAGATACGCAGTATTTT.

About this clone: The junction departs from the called germline gene at one end, perhaps through a read error. Written as DNA, the CDR3 is TGTGCCAGCAGGAGCCCCCCCCCGGTCCCAGCGCACTTC. It encodes CASRSPPPVPAHF. J is TRBJ2-7 and V is TRBV9; unclear D gene. The CDR3 has 13 residues. Germline CDR1 and CDR2: SGDLS and YYNGEE.

This rearrangement joins TRBV27 to TRBJ2-7; D might be TRBD2 (6 bases). This CDR3 spans 14 amino acids. The V gene's germline CDR1 is MNHEY and CDR2 SMNVEV (reference sequence). V was cut by 5 bases and J by 1 base, with 12 bases left in between. Here the CDR3 DNA reads TGTGCCAGCAGTCACCGGGACTCTTCCTACGAGCAGTACTTC. Encoded protein: CASSHRDSSYEQYF.

A few counts support this clone. This chain links TRBV28 with TRBJ2-7, with D perhaps matching TRBD2 (6 bases). Germline V gene lookup returns CDR1 MDHEN and CDR2 SYDVKM. With 2 bases removed from V and 3 bases from J, the gap between germline ends came to 8 bases. This CDR3 comprises 13 residues. In DNA form, the CDR3 reads TGTGCCAGCAGTTTAGGGCGGGACTACGAGCAGTACTTC. Its protein product is CASSLGRDYEQYF.

The rearrangement links TRBV5-1 to TRBJ2-7; 13 bases map to TRBD2. The CDR3 is 21 amino acids. Germline V gene sequence: CDR1 SGHRS, CDR2 YFSETQ. The J segment lost 2 bases and the V segment lost 1 base, leaving 18 bases of the junction unmatched. The CDR3 nucleotides are TGCGCCAGCAGCTTGTGGGGATTGACCTCCGAACTAGCGGGAGGGCCCTACGAGCAGTACTTC. Encoded protein: CASSLWGLTSELAGGPYEQYF.